This T cell receptor (beta chain) was profiled in a study of blood T cells in healthy people across ages. Overall study findings and caveats: Per million T cells, TCR beta diversity dropped roughly linearly as age increased. Considered underestimates were the diversity estimates obtained from one million T cells.

V was shortened by 1 base and J by 3 bases, with 10 bases between the two germline ends. Germline CDR1 SGHRS, CDR2 YFSETQ. The CDR3 contains 14 residues. A second 7 to 11 cycle PCR used barcoded and J-beta primers. Tags on each cDNA molecule came from a template-switch adaptor with 12 random nucleotides. TCRdb re-called the 5' RACE reads through MiXCR, storing one row per CDR3 protein. The sample contains around 750,000 distinct CDR3 sequences, around half of which appear only once. Concerning this clonotype: The antigen is not known.

Sequenced material: blood. V and J are TRBV5-1 and TRBJ1-1, with D possibly being TRBD1 (6 bases). The source of this sequence is an older man in good health. The CDR3 coding sequence is TGCGCCAGCAGCTTGACAGGGCGGGACACTGAAGCTTTCTTT. Translating gives CASSLTGRDTEAFF.